This record concerns one T cell receptor (beta chain) sequence. Per the germline V gene, CDR1 is MDHEN and CDR2 is SYDVKM. V gave up 6 bases and J gave up 1 base, with 13 bases separating them. This CDR3 comprises 14 residues. These data belong to a study of blood T cell repertoires in COVID-19. Study summary: From T cells, B-cell-depleted T cells, or PBMCs came the material, which was cDNA or gDNA.

Original analysis: Estimation of nucleated cell counts relied on the amplification of reference gene primers. Libraries were prepared by immunoSEQ multiplex PCR; TCRdb keeps only in-frame clonotypes and omits some of them. The V and J calls and clone size were taken over from that table, and D and trimming were inferred from the DNA. The top ten clones hold around 1.5% of a sample with 55,000 to 80,000 clones, around 90% of them seen once. The clonotype originates from a human donor in a cohort sampled during active COVID-19. This chain uses TRBV28 with TRBJ2-7; D may be TRBD1 (6 bases). The sequencing input was peripheral blood. CDR3: CASRPGQLSYEQYF. In DNA, the CDR3 is TGTGCCAGCAGGCCAGGACAGTTGTCCTACGAGCAGTACTTC. Drawing the rest from reference TRBV28 and TRBJ2-7, the complete variable domain is DVKVTQSSRYLVKRTGEKVFLECVQDMDHENMFWYRQDPGLGLRLIYFSYDVKMKEKGDIPEGYSVSREKKERFSLILESASTNQTSMYLCASRPGQLSYEQYFGPGTRLTVT.